This T cell receptor beta chain derives from a study of prognosis after radiotherapy for stage I lung cancer. On the study more broadly: Among the enrolled patients, fewer than 15 had newly diagnosed primary stage I lung tumors, while about 5 had oligometastatic NSCLC following surgical resection of the primary tumor.

The CDR3 contains 17 residues. Germline CDR1 reads MGHRA; CDR2 reads YSYEKL. J gave up 8 bases and V 0 bases, and 13 bases lay outside the gene matches. Two-round multiplex PCR on genomic DNA was the method by which TCR beta CDR3 was amplified. During first-round PCR, primers specific to each TRBV and TRBJ gene were used. Each CDR3 protein gets one entry after TCRdb re-called the multiplex PCR reads with MiXCR. The sample shows tens of thousands of distinct CDR3 sequences, roughly 45% of them seen only once. This clonotype was observed at least ten times. The sequencing used PBMCs, collected before or after stereotactic body radiation therapy (not recorded which). The chain links TRBV4-1 to TRBJ1-2, with 9 nucleotides matching TRBD1. The receptor was derived from a donor over 45 with non-small cell lung cancer. CDR3 sequence (DNA): TGCGCCAGCAGCCAAGACTGGGGCACAGGGGGCGCGGGGGGCTACACCTTC. It is translated as CASSQDWGTGGAGGYTF.